This T cell receptor beta chain was sequenced for a study of T cell repertoires in cytomegalovirus infection. Study-wide context: Recently identified HLA-C-restricted CMV epitopes were used, and well-studied HLA-B-restricted CMV epitopes were used as well. Carrying CMV and the relevant HLA type showed in public TCR beta signatures.

One entry per CDR3 protein, called by TCRdb with MiXCR from the reads. This table holds hundreds of thousands of distinct CDR3 sequences, 30% to 35% found once. Study findings and constraints: The ex vivo response showed dominance by HLA-C-restricted CMV-specific TCR beta clonotypes. Identification of carriers of CMV plus the relevant HLA was performed using cumulative public TCR beta family frequency.

Concerning this clonotype itself: Antigen: not known.

Trimming stripped 2 bases from V and 6 bases from J, with 14 bases between. CDR1 SGHTA and CDR2 FQGTGA come from the germline V gene. The CDR3 contains 15 residues. This specimen was cultured CD8+ T cells from PBMCs, taken from culture after CMV antigen stimulation. The V call is TRBV7-3, the J call TRBJ2-1; TRBD1 is a possible D gene (5 bases). This TCR was recovered from a human donor in good health (CMV status not recorded). Some clones in this sample may be carry-over from other donors' samples. CDR3 in DNA: TGTGCCAGCAGCTTAGGGGCAGGGTCTCCCAATGAGCAGTTCTTC. It yields the protein CASSLGAGSPNEQFF.